Here is one T cell receptor beta chain with its context. These data belong to a study of T cell responses to AZD1222 COVID-19 vaccine. V was clipped by 2 bases and J by 0 bases, with 11 bases between them. Germline CDR1 is SGHRS and CDR2 is YFSETQ. The CDR3 loop spans 15 amino acids. Clones were sequenced by immunoSEQ multiplex PCR, and TCRdb holds only the in-frame ones, with some missing. Of more than 85,000 clones listed, around nine tenths are singletons. The receptor comes from an adult who received the AZD1222 COVID-19 vaccine. The source was peripheral blood, collected 28 days after the second AZD1222 dose. The chain recombines TRBV5-1 with TRBJ1-1; D not certain. Here the CDR3 reads CASSFSGSMNTEAFF. In DNA form, the CDR3 reads TGCGCCAGCAGCTTTAGCGGATCAATGAACACTGAAGCTTTCTTT.